This TCR beta chain was profiled in a study of blood T cell repertoires in COVID-19. Trimming left V 5 bases short and J 2 bases short, with 6 bases between. Germline CDR1 reads MNHNY; CDR2 reads SVGAGI (reference sequence). The CDR3 consists of 12 residues. Here immunoSEQ multiplex PCR was the method, and the copy in TCRdb shows in-frame clones only, minus some. The sample yields some 110,000 clones, around 86% seen once. The chain joins TRBV6-6 to TRBJ1-1; no clear D. This sequence was found in a man in his forties or fifties with acute or convalescent COVID-19. Input material: peripheral blood. The CDR3 here is CASSPPNTEAFF. The CDR3 nucleotides are TGTGCCAGCAGTCCCCCAAACACTGAAGCTTTCTTT.